Listed here are 2 T cell receptor beta chains from one sample, sequenced in a study of blood T cell repertoires in COVID-19. Here immunoSEQ multiplex PCR was the method, and the copy in TCRdb shows in-frame clones only, minus some. The table shows more than 400,000 clones, with around 90% occurring only once. Sequencing was done on a sample of PBMCs or T cells enriched from blood (not recorded which). The origin of the receptors is a man between 18 and 35 years old who had recovered from COVID-19.

The chain links TRBV2 to TRBJ2-7; 12 nucleotides match TRBD2. Germline CDR1 and CDR2: SNHLY and FYNNEI. Germline trimming cut 6 bases from V and 7 bases from J; bases unmatched to any gene: 7. This CDR3 has 14 residues. CDR3: CASRTSGGGFEQYF. CDR3 DNA sequence: TGTGCCAGCAGGACTAGCGGGGGTGGGTTTGAGCAGTACTTC.

The V gene is TRBV27, the J gene TRBJ1-6; 7 nucleotides agree with TRBD1. This CDR3 is 14 amino acids long. J gave up 6 bases and V 8 bases, and 7 bases lay outside the gene matches. Germline V gene data show CDR1 as MNHEY and CDR2 as SMNVEV (reference sequence). CDR3 sequence reads: CASSPGGINSPLHF. The DNA for the CDR3 is TGTGCCAGCTCACCAGGGGGGATTAATTCACCCCTCCACTTT.